Listed below are T cell receptor beta chains from one sample, sequenced in a study of T-cell memory formation after mild COVID-19. TCRdb fed the 5' RACE reads into MiXCR, producing one record per CDR3 protein. Found here are 310,000 or so distinct CDR3 sequences, approximately 16% of them singletons; the top ten hold over 20%. The specimen was PBMCs or a T cell subset sorted from them (not recorded which). These receptor sequences come from a man aged 18 to 30 who had mild COVID-19 (a few samples of this study predate the infection). Cell type and time point are not known. CDR3s include the opening cysteine and the closing phenylalanine or tryptophan. D genes are given only for firm matches. Where a row states a size, it is once, few, many or the class of an expanded clone; other rows omit it.

v_gene	d_gene	j_gene	abundance	CDR3nt	CDR3aa
TRBV7-9	TRBD1	TRBJ1-4	few	TGTGCCAGCAGCTCGGGACAGGGGGGTGAAAAACTGTTTTTT	CASSSGQGGEKLFF
TRBV12-3/TRBV12-4	.	TRBJ2-5	few	TGTGCCAGCAGGGACCACAGGGCCGGTGAGACCCAGTACTTC	CASRDHRAGETQYF
TRBV29-1	.	TRBJ1-1	few	TGCAGCGTTGGGATGAACACTGAAGCTTTCTTT	CSVGMNTEAFF
TRBV7-9	.	TRBJ2-5	.	TGTGCCAGCAGCTGGGGGACTGGCCAAGAGACCCAGTACTTC	CASSWGTGQETQYF
TRBV5-1	TRBD1	TRBJ2-3	few	TGCGCCAGCAGCTTCCTCTCAGGGGGCGCAGATACGCAGTATTTT	CASSFLSGGADTQYF
TRBV10-3	.	TRBJ2-2	.	TGTGCCATCAGTGCTGTTGGGGAGCTGTTTTTT	CAISAVGELFF
TRBV5-1	TRBD2	TRBJ2-3	few	TGCGCCAGCAGCTTGGGGACTAGCGGTGCAGATACGCAGTATTTT	CASSLGTSGADTQYF
TRBV7-2	.	TRBJ1-2	.	TGTGCCAGCAGCTTAGAAGTGTTAGGGGGCTACACCTTC	CASSLEVLGGYTF
TRBV6-1	.	TRBJ1-1	few	TGTGCCAGCAGTGACTCAGGCAGGATAACTGAAGCTTTCTTT	CASSDSGRITEAFF
TRBV6-6	TRBD2	TRBJ2-1	few	TGTGCCAGCACTCCTAGCGGTCTTGAGCAGTTCTTC	CASTPSGLEQFF
TRBV12-3/TRBV12-4	TRBD1	TRBJ1-4	few	TGTGCCAGCAGTTCGACAGGGAAAGCAACTAATGAAAAACTGTTTTTT	CASSSTGKATNEKLFF
TRBV20-1	.	TRBJ2-5	few	TGCAGTGCTAGAGACCCGGACTATTTGGAGACCCAGTACTTC	CSARDPDYLETQYF
TRBV28	.	TRBJ1-4	few	TGTGCCAGCACCAGGGGAGGTGAAAAACTGTTTTTT	CASTRGGEKLFF
TRBV6-6	.	TRBJ2-2	.	TGTGCCAGCAGTTACTCGTTCTCCGGGGAGCTGTTTTTT	CASSYSFSGELFF
TRBV20-1	.	TRBJ1-1	.	TGCAGTGCTAGAGACACAGGGTTCCTGTCCCGGGCTTTCTTT	CSARDTGFLSRAFF
TRBV4-2	TRBD2	TRBJ2-5	.	TGTGCCAGCAGCCAGGAACTAGCGGGGGGGCAAGAGACCCAGTACTTC	CASSQELAGGQETQYF
TRBV23-1	TRBD1	TRBJ1-5	few	TGCGCCAGCAGTCAATCGACAGGGCATCAGCCCCAGCATTTT	CASSQSTGHQPQHF
TRBV7-2	.	TRBJ1-5	.	TGTGCCAGCAGTGACGGATATAGCAATCAGCCCCAGCATTTT	CASSDGYSNQPQHF
TRBV11-3	.	TRBJ1-3	.	TGTGCCAGCAGCTTAGGACCGCCAGACTCTGGAAACACCATATATTTT	CASSLGPPDSGNTIYF
TRBV7-2	.	TRBJ2-3	.	TGTGCCAGCACCCCTTGGGGGGGGCAGGCCACAGATACGCAGTATTTT	CASTPWGGQATDTQYF
TRBV7-2	TRBD2	TRBJ2-3	many	TGTGCCAGCAGCTTGTGGCGGGGGGCCCGGGATACGCAGTATTTT	CASSLWRGARDTQYF
TRBV24-1	TRBD1	TRBJ1-4	few	TGTGCCACCAGTGACTCGGGACAGCCCGCTGGGGTGTTTTTT	CATSDSGQPAGVFF
TRBV7-2	.	TRBJ1-2	few	TGTGCCAGCAGCGCGACGGTCGGGGGCTACACCTTC	CASSATVGGYTF
TRBV12-3/TRBV12-4	.	TRBJ1-5	few	TGTGCCAGCAGTTTATACGGGGGTAACAATCAGCCCCAGCATTTT	CASSLYGGNNQPQHF
TRBV7-3	TRBD1	TRBJ2-2	.	TGTGCCAGCAGCCCGGACAGGGCTGGCGGGGAGCTGTTTTTT	CASSPDRAGGELFF
TRBV5-1	.	TRBJ1-2	.	TGCGCCAGCAGCTCCTCTGATTACGACTATGGCTACACCTTC	CASSSSDYDYGYTF
TRBV7-9	.	TRBJ1-1	.	TGTGCCAGCTCTCGACCCACTGAAGCTTTCTTT	CASSRPTEAFF
TRBV4-3	.	TRBJ1-2	.	TGCGCCAGCAGCCAAGAGCCCGGGGGCAACTATGGCTACACCTTC	CASSQEPGGNYGYTF
TRBV5-8	TRBD1	TRBJ2-2	.	TGTGCCAGCAGCCACGGGACAGGCGCGTCCGGGGAGCTGTTTTTT	CASSHGTGASGELFF
TRBV7-3	.	TRBJ1-3	few	TGTGCCAGCAGCTTCTCGGGAGGCTCTGGAAACACCATATATTTT	CASSFSGGSGNTIYF
TRBV12-3/TRBV12-4	TRBD1	TRBJ2-7	.	TGTGCCAGCAGTTTTAATCTCGGCTGGGGGACAGAATCCTACGAGCAGTACTTC	CASSFNLGWGTESYEQYF
TRBV4-3	.	TRBJ2-6	few	TGCGCCAGCAGCCAAGGAAATGGGGCCAACGTCCTGACTTTC	CASSQGNGANVLTF
TRBV3-1	.	TRBJ2-3	.	TGTGCCAGCAGCCCTGGACTCCTAAGTACAGATACGCAGTATTTT	CASSPGLLSTDTQYF
TRBV7-9	.	TRBJ1-5	.	TGTGCCAGCAGCTTGGGACCTATCGGAGGTCAGCCCCAGCATTTT	CASSLGPIGGQPQHF
TRBV5-1	.	TRBJ1-5	few	TGCGCCAGCAGCTTGGACGGATTAGGGACCAATCAGCCCCAGCATTTT	CASSLDGLGTNQPQHF
TRBV12-3/TRBV12-4	TRBD1	TRBJ1-6	few	TGTGCCAGCAGGTCAGGGGGCTGGTCCTATAATTCACCCCTCCACTTT	CASRSGGWSYNSPLHF
TRBV14	.	TRBJ1-3	.	TGTGCCAGCAGCCAAGCCGCGTCAGGGGGAAACACCATATATTTT	CASSQAASGGNTIYF
TRBV24-1	.	TRBJ1-5	.	TGTGCCACCAGTGACTTTAGCAATCAGCCCCAGCATTTT	CATSDFSNQPQHF
TRBV15	.	TRBJ1-5	many	TGTGCCACCAGCAGAGAGGGGGGCAGGGGAAATCAGCCCCAGCATTTT	CATSREGGRGNQPQHF
TRBV5-8	.	TRBJ1-5	few	TGTGCCAGCAGCTTGCTAAGCAATCAGCCCCAGCATTTT	CASSLLSNQPQHF
TRBV7-9	TRBD1	TRBJ1-4	few	TGTGCCAGCAGCTTTCACACAGGGGTGCTCCACGAAAAACTGTTTTTT	CASSFHTGVLHEKLFF
TRBV6-2/TRBV6-3	TRBD2	TRBJ2-1	.	TGTGCCAGCAGTTACACCCAAGCGGGGGGGTTCTCCTACAATGAGCAGTTCTTC	CASSYTQAGGFSYNEQFF
TRBV4-3	.	TRBJ2-3	.	TGCGCCAGCAGCCCTGCGCACACAGATACGCAGTATTTT	CASSPAHTDTQYF
TRBV11-1	.	TRBJ2-2	many	TGTGCCAGCAGCTTAGGCGGCGCGAACACCGGGGAGCTGTTTTTT	CASSLGGANTGELFF
TRBV7-9	.	TRBJ1-1	few	TGTGCCAGCAGCAGGCTCCGTGGGAGGACAGAGAACACTGAAGCTTTCTTT	CASSRLRGRTENTEAFF
TRBV11-2	TRBD1	TRBJ2-7	.	TGTGCCAGCAGCTTGGGACAGGGGGCGAGTGAGCAGTACTTC	CASSLGQGASEQYF
TRBV9	TRBD1	TRBJ1-2	.	TGTGCCAGCAGCGTCACAGGGGGAGTTGGCTACACCTTC	CASSVTGGVGYTF
TRBV20-1	.	TRBJ2-5	few	TGCAGTGCCAGCCCGGGCGAGACCCAGTACTTC	CSASPGETQYF
TRBV6-6	.	TRBJ1-5	few	TGTGCCAGCAGTTATCGAACCGGGCAGTCTCAGCCCCAGCATTTT	CASSYRTGQSQPQHF
TRBV15	.	TRBJ1-1	many	TGTGCCACCAGCAGAGATTTCATTGAAGCTTTCTTT	CATSRDFIEAFF
TRBV5-1	TRBD1	TRBJ1-1	.	TGCGCCAGCAGCCCAGGACAGGGTGCCTTTATGAACACTGAAGCTTTCTTT	CASSPGQGAFMNTEAFF